Presented here are 21 T cell receptor beta chains from one specimen sequenced in a study of shared clonotypes between healthy human individuals. Here immunoSEQ multiplex PCR was the method, and the copy in TCRdb shows in-frame clones only, minus some. The sample includes 730,000 or so clones, around 72% of them seen just once. The sequenced material came from memory CD4+ T cells sorted from blood. Specified subset: CD45RA-negative fraction. These receptors were taken from a woman aged 25 to 39 in good health.

The chain carries TRBV2 and TRBJ2-7; D perhaps matches TRBD1 (5 bases). There are 16 residues in the CDR3. Trimming stripped 0 bases from V and 3 bases from J, with 15 bases between. Germline V gives CDR1 SNHLY, CDR2 FYNNEI. DNA of the CDR3: TGTGCCAGCAGTGAAGCGCAAGGGGTTCTTGGCTACGAGCAGTACTTC. Translated: CASSEAQGVLGYEQYF.

This clone was seen only a few times. The V and J genes are TRBV6-6 and TRBJ2-7, with TRBD1 identical over 9 bases. Germline trimming cut 5 bases from V and 9 bases from J; bases unmatched to any gene: 17. Germline CDR1 reads MNHNY; CDR2 reads SVGAGI (reference sequence). The CDR3 length is 16 residues. The CDR3 loop is CASSPNRGRDSTGQYF. CDR3 sequence (DNA): TGTGCCAGCAGTCCCAACAGGGGGCGGGACTCCACCGGGCAGTACTTC.

The genes are TRBV15 and TRBJ1-2, with a tentative D call TRBD1 (6 bases). Germline-derived CDR1 and CDR2 are LNHNV and YYDKDF (reference sequence). The CDR3 loop spans 14 amino acids. The germline V and J ends were trimmed by 0 bases and 5 bases, with 10 bases remaining between them. The CDR3 sequence: CATSRDRGRYGYTF. CDR3 bases: TGTGCCACCAGCAGAGACAGGGGAAGGTATGGCTACACCTTC.

This chain joins TRBV30 and TRBJ2-5; TRBD1 might be the D (5 bases). This CDR3 spans 11 amino acids. V was clipped by 1 base and J by 12 bases, with 12 bases between them. In germline, CDR1 is GTSNPN, CDR2 SVGIG (reference sequence). The CDR3 coding sequence is TGTGCCTGGAGTGAGCGACAGAAAAAGTACTTC. Translated, it gives CAWSERQKKYF.

This clone appeared once. The chain employs TRBV7-3 and TRBJ2-6, with 11 nucleotides matching TRBD1. V trimming: 4 bases; J trimming: 3 bases; junction bases outside the gene matches: 5. CDR3 size: 17 residues. CDR1 is SGHTA, CDR2 FQGTGA, per germline. CDR3 region: CASSSMGQGVGANVLTF. CDR3 nucleotide sequence: TGTGCCAGCAGCTCTATGGGACAGGGGGTTGGGGCCAACGTCCTGACTTTC.

This chain uses TRBV5-1 with TRBJ2-7; D unresolved. Germline V lookup: CDR1 SGHRS, CDR2 YFSETQ. V dropped 0 bases and J dropped 6 bases, with 10 bases sitting between them. CDR3 size: 13 residues. CDR3 bases: TGCGCCAGCAGCTTGGCTTCGGCAGGCGAGCAGTACTTC. Its translation: CASSLASAGEQYF.

The rearrangement joins TRBV7-2 to TRBJ1-5, with 10 bases lining up with TRBD1. The germline V gene has CDR1 SGHTA and CDR2 FQGNSA. CDR3 size: 16 residues. The J segment lost 4 bases and the V segment lost 4 bases, leaving 7 bases of the junction unmatched. CDR3 amino acids: CASSSRQGARNQPQHF. For the CDR3, the DNA is TGTGCCAGCAGCTCAAGACAGGGGGCGCGTAATCAGCCCCAGCATTTT.

The V gene is TRBV6-5, the J gene TRBJ2-7; 9 bases agree with TRBD2. V shed 6 bases and J 7 bases; nucleotides not matched to a gene: 13. CDR3 size: 15 residues. Germline lookup yields CDR1 MNHEY and CDR2 SVGAGI. CDR3 DNA sequence: TGTGCCAGCAGGGGGAACGGCGGGAGGGCTGGTGAGCAGTACTTC. Protein product: CASRGNGGRAGEQYF.

The CDR3 protein is CASNPAGGRGLSTHEQYF. CDR3 coding DNA: TGTGCCAGCAACCCGGCAGGGGGCCGCGGACTATCGACCCACGAGCAGTACTTC. The genes are TRBV7-3 and TRBJ2-7, with 8 bases aligning to TRBD1. Trimming removed 7 bases from V and 5 bases from J; junction bases left unmatched: 22. The CDR3 sequence is 18 residues long. Per germline, CDR1 SGHTA and CDR2 FQGTGA.

The genes are TRBV6-6 and TRBJ2-7; D might be TRBD2 (6 bases). Germline V lookup: CDR1 MNHNY, CDR2 SVGAGI (reference sequence). The V and J ends lost 5 bases and 12 bases respectively, with 17 bases between them. The CDR3 is 12 residues long. CDR3 nucleotides: TGTGCCAGCAGTCTTGCTCCGGGGGAATCGTACTTC. Translating gives CASSLAPGESYF.

The chain is built from TRBV5-4 and TRBJ2-7; a weak D match, TRBD2 (5 bases). This CDR3 contains 15 residues. Deletions cut 4 bases from V and 6 bases from J, with 20 bases between. From germline, CDR1 is SGHNT and CDR2 YYREEE (reference sequence). DNA of the CDR3: TGTGCCAGCAGCCCTCATGTGATAGGAGGAGTCGAGCAGTACTTC. As protein: CASSPHVIGGVEQYF.

The sample holds one count of this clone. The chain couples TRBV10-3 to TRBJ2-1; TRBD2 matches at 7 bases. J gave up 1 base and V 4 bases, and 1 base lay outside the gene matches. The CDR3 length is 14 residues. Germline lookup yields CDR1 ENHRY and CDR2 SYGVKD. The CDR3 loop is CAISGGGSYNEQFF. The DNA for the CDR3 is TGTGCCATCAGTGGGGGGGGATCCTACAATGAGCAGTTCTTC.

The genes are TRBV2 and TRBJ1-1; 7 bases align to TRBD1. V shed 11 bases and J 2 bases; nucleotides not matched to a gene: 14. The V gene's germline CDR1 is SNHLY and CDR2 FYNNEI. CDR3 length: 15 residues. CDR3 DNA sequence: TGTGCCTCAGGGGGAGGGGACTCTACAAACACTGAAGCTTTCTTT. Translated: CASGGGDSTNTEAFF.

CDR3 bases: TGTGCCAGCAGCTTGCAGGGCGGTGGAAACACCATATATTTT. Translation gives CASSLQGGGNTIYF. The V gene is TRBV5-6, the J gene TRBJ1-3; tentative D call: TRBD1 (5 bases). The CDR3 runs 14 residues. The V gene's germline CDR1 is SGHDT and CDR2 YYEEEE. V lost 1 base, J lost 3 bases, and 8 bases lay in between.

This clone was seen once. The J gene is TRBJ2-7, the V gene TRBV19; D gene uncertain. The CDR3 runs to 15 residues. CDR1 and CDR2 (germline): LNHDA, SQIVND (reference sequence). Trimming removed 6 bases at V and 0 bases at J, with 15 bases between. This chain's CDR3 is CASSHPEKSSYEQYF. CDR3 DNA: TGTGCCAGTAGCCATCCCGAGAAATCCTCCTACGAGCAGTACTTC.

CDR3 sequence: CASSGHRGRNTEAFF. The CDR3 DNA reads TGCGCCAGCAGCGGCCACAGGGGGCGAAACACTGAAGCTTTCTTT. V and J are TRBV4-1 and TRBJ1-1; 9 nucleotides match TRBD1. Germline assignment: CDR1 MGHRA and CDR2 YSYEKL. This CDR3 comprises 15 residues. With 5 bases clipped from V and 2 bases from J, the junction kept 6 bases outside the gene matches.

A word on this clone: The identical CDR3 is also encoded by other nucleotide sequences in the sample. The gene calls are TRBV28 and TRBJ2-5, with D possibly being TRBD1 or TRBD2 (6 bases each). The CDR3 is 14 amino acids. Trimming removed 3 bases from V and 2 bases from J, with 10 bases in between. The germline gives CDR1 MDHEN, CDR2 SYDVKM. CDR3 nucleotides: TGTGCCAGCAGTTTTTCGGGGGCGCAAGAGACCCAGTACTTC. This codes for CASSFSGAQETQYF.

This clone appeared a single time. The gene calls are TRBV6-1 and TRBJ1-5; the D gene is possibly TRBD1 (5 bases). The CDR3 runs 14 residues. The germline V and J ends were trimmed by 3 bases and 6 bases, with 12 bases remaining between them. Germline CDR1 is MNHNS and CDR2 is SASEGT. CDR3 sequence (DNA): TGTGCCAGCAGTGAGGCAGATAGGGGTCAGCCCCAGCATTTT. Protein sequence: CASSEADRGQPQHF.

This clone has a handful of counts. The chain uses TRBV18 and TRBJ2-3, with D perhaps matching TRBD2 (6 bases). The CDR3 runs 15 residues. V shed 1 base and J shed 5 bases, with 13 bases lying between them. Germline values: CDR1 KGHSH, CDR2 LQKENI. This CDR3 is CASSPQSGAGDTQYF. DNA for the CDR3: TGTGCCAGCTCACCACAGTCTGGAGCGGGAGATACGCAGTATTTT. Filled out from reference TRBV18 and TRBJ2-3, the complete variable domain reads NAGVMQNPRHLVRRRGQEARLRCSPMKGHSHVYWYRQLPEEGLKFMVYLQKENIIDESGMPKERFSAEFPKEGPSILRIQQVVRGDSAAYFCASSPQSGAGDTQYFGPGTRLTVL.

The V gene is TRBV6-5, the J gene TRBJ2-3; 8 bases are a match to TRBD1. Trimming cost V 4 bases and J 4 bases; bases outside gene matches: 10. CDR1 and CDR2 from the germline V gene are MNHEY and SVGAGI. CDR3 length equals 16 residues. Written as DNA, the CDR3 is TGTGCCAGCAGTTTTTCCGGACAGGGTTATCCAGATACGCAGTATTTT. It codes for CASSFSGQGYPDTQYF.

The gene calls are TRBV7-9 and TRBJ1-3, with D unclear. Trimming cost V 5 bases and J 0 bases, with 17 bases left between them. Germline V gene lookup returns CDR1 SEHNR and CDR2 FQNEAQ (reference sequence). CDR3 length: 17 residues. The CDR3 DNA is TGTGCCAGCAGCCTAGATCGGAGCCCCAGCTCTGGAAACACCATATATTTT. It translates to CASSLDRSPSSGNTIYF.